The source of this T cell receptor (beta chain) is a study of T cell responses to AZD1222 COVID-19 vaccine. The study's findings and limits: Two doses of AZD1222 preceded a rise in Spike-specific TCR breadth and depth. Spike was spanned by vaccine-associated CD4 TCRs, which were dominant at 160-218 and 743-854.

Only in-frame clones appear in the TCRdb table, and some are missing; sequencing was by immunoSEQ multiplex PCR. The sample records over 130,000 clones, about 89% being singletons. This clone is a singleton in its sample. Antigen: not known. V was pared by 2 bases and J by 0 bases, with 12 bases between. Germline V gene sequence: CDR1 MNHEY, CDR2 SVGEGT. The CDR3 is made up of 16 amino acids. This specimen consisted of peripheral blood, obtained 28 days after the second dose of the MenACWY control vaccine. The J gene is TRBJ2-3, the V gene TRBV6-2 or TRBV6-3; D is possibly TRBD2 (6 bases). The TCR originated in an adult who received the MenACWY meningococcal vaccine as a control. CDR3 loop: CASSYDRGVSTDTQYF. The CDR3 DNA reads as TGTGCCAGCAGTTACGACCGCGGGGTTAGCACAGATACGCAGTATTTT.